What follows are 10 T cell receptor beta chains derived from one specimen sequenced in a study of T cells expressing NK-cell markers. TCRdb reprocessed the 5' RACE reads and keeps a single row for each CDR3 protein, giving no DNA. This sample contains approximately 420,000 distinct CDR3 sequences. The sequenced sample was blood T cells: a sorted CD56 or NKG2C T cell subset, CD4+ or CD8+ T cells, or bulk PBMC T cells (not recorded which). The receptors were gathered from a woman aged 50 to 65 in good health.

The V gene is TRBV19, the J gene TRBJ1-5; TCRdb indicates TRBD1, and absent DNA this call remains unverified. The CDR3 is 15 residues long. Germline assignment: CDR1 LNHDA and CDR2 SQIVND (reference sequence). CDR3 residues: CASTEGTGVRQPQHF.

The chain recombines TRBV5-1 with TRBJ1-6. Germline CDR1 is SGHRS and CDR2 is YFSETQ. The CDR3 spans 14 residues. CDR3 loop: CASSLNLDNSPLHF.

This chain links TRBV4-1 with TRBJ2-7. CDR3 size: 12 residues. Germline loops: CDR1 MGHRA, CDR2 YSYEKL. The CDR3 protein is CASSHQTGEQYF.

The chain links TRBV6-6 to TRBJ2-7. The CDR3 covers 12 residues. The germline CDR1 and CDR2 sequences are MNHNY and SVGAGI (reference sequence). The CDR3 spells CASSYSAHEQYF.

CDR3 sequence reads: CSVPGGSTRTDTQYF. V is TRBV29-1 and J is TRBJ2-3; TCRdb gives TRBD1 as the D gene, but with no DNA this cannot be confirmed. CDR3 length: 15 amino acids. Germline assignment: CDR1 SQVTM and CDR2 ANQGSEA.

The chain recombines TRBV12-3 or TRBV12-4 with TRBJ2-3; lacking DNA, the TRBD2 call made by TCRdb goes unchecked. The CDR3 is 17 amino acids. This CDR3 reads CASSPKRGSGNTDTQYF.

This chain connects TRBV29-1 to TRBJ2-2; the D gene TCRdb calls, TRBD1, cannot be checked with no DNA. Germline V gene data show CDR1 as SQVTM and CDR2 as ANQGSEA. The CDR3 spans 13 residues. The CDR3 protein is CSVGTGLTGELFF.

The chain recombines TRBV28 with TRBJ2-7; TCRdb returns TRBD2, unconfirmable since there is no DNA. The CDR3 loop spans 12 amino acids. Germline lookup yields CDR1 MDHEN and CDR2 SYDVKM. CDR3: CASSLGTREQYF.

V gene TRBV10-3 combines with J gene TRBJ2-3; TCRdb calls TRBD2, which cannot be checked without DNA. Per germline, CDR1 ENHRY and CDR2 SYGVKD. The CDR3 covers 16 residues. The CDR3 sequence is CAISETISGRTDTQYF.

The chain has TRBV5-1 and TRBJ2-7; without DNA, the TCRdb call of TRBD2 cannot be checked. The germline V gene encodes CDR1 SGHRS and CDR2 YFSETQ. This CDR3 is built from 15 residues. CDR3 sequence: CASSQGWGPLDEQYF.